This is a list of T cell receptor beta chains from one sample in a study of cytomegalovirus exposure and HLA in healthy donors. Assay used: immunoSEQ multiplex PCR; TCRdb lists only in-frame clones, some missing. The profile shows about 150,000 clones, around 80% of them singletons. The sequenced material came from PBMCs. These receptors were taken from a man younger than 40 in good health and CMV-seropositive. Both conserved end residues are trimmed from each CDR3. A D gene is named only where the DNA matches it firmly.

J: TRBJ1-2
D: .
V: TRBV6-1
CDR3: ASSEVWEGVYGYT

J: TRBJ2-6
D: .
V: TRBV4-3
CDR3: ASSQEGGLSGANVLT

J: TRBJ2-7
D: TRBD1
V: TRBV6-1
CDR3: ASLLGQGLHEQY

J: TRBJ2-2
D: .
V: TRBV21-1
CDR3: ASSPLSLPNTGELF

J: TRBJ2-7
D: .
V: TRBV5-6
CDR3: ASSFKRERRFYEQY

J: TRBJ2-7
D: .
V: TRBV25-1
CDR3: AGSEIESYEQY

J: TRBJ2-5
D: TRBD2
V: TRBV28
CDR3: ASSPALAGGVETQY

J: TRBJ2-7
D: .
V: TRBV28
CDR3: ASSLVTPYEQY

J: TRBJ2-2
D: .
V: TRBV5-1
CDR3: ASRQQGLVDTGELF

J: TRBJ2-7
D: .
V: TRBV19
CDR3: ASRAEDSNSYEQY

J: TRBJ2-3
D: .
V: TRBV5-1
CDR3: ASRSSGSTDTQY

J: TRBJ2-5
D: TRBD2
V: TRBV18
CDR3: ASSYGTSDMKETQY

J: TRBJ2-5
D: TRBD2
V: TRBV11-3
CDR3: ASSLDGTSGGAVETQY

J: TRBJ2-1
D: .
V: TRBV11-2
CDR3: ASSLNPFGGTYNEQF

J: TRBJ2-7
D: TRBD1
V: TRBV7-8
CDR3: ASSLGQGAISYEQY

J: TRBJ2-7
D: .
V: TRBV29-1
CDR3: SVLGGGSYEQY

J: TRBJ2-7
D: TRBD1
V: TRBV6-4
CDR3: ASTPPGQDYYEQY

J: TRBJ1-4
D: TRBD1
V: TRBV18
CDR3: ASSDPGQSNEKLF

J: TRBJ1-4
D: .
V: TRBV28
CDR3: ASSFSTNEKLF

J: .
D: TRBD2
V: TRBV5-1
CDR3: ASSLGLIRASGSHLSYEQY

J: TRBJ2-3
D: TRBD2
V: TRBV7-2
CDR3: ASSLRLAGATDTQY

J: TRBJ1-6
D: .
V: TRBV4-1
CDR3: ASSQEGGFANSPLH

J: TRBJ2-7
D: TRBD1
V: TRBV11-2
CDR3: ASSLGQGRGREQY